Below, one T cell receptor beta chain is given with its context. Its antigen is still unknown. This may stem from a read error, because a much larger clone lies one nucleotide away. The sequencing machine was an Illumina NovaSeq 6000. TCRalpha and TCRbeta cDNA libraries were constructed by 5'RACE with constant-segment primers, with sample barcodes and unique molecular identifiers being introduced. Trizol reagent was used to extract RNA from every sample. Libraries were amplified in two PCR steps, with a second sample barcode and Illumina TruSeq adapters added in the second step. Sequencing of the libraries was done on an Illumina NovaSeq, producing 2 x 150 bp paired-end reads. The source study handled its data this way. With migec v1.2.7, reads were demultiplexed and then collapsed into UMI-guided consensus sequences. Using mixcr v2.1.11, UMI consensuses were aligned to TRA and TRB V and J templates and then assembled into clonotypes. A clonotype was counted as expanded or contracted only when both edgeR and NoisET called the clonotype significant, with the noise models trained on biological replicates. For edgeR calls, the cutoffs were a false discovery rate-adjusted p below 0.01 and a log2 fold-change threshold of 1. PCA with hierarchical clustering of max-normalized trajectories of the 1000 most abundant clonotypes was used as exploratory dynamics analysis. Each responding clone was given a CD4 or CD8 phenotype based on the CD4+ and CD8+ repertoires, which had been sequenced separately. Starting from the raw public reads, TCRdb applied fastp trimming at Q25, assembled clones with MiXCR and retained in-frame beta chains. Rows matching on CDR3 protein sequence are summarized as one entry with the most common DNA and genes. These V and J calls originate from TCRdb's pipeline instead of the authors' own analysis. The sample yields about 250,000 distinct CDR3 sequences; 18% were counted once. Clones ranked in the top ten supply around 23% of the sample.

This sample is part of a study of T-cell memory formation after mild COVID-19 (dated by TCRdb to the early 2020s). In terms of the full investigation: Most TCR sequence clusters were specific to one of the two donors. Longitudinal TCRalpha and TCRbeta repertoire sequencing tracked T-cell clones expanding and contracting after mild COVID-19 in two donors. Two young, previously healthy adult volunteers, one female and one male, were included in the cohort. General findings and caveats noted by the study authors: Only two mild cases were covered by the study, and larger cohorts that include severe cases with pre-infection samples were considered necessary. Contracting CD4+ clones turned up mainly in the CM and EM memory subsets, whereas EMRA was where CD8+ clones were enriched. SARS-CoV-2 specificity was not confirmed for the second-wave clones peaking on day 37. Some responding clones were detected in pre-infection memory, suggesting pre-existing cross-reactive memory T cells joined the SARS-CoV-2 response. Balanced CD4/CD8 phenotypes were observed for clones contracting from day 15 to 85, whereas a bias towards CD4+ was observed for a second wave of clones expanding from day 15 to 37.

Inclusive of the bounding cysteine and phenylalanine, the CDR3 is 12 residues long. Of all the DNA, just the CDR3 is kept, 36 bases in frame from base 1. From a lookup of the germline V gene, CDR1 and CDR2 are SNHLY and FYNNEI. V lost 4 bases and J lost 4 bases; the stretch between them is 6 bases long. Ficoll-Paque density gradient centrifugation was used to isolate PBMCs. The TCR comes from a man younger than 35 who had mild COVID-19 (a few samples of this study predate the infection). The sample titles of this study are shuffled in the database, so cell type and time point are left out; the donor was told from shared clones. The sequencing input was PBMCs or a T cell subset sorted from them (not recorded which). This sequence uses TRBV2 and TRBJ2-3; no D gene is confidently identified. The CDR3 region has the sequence CASSARADTQYF. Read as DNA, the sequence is TGTGCCAGCAGTGCACGGGCAGATACGCAGTATTTT.